The 17 T cell receptor beta chains in this list originate from one sample, sequenced in a study of cytomegalovirus exposure and HLA in healthy donors. Amplification used 60 Vbeta primers and 13 Jbeta primers. Here immunoSEQ multiplex PCR was the method, and the copy in TCRdb shows in-frame clones only, minus some. The sample shows 150,000 or so clones, approximately 86% of them seen only once. The source material was PBMCs. The source is a woman between 18 and 30 years old in good health and CMV-seronegative.

The chain recombines TRBV5-1 with TRBJ2-3, with TRBD1 as a possible D gene (7 bases). CDR1 is SGHRS, CDR2 YFSETQ, per germline. The CDR3 consists of 14 residues. V dropped 2 bases and J dropped 4 bases, with 11 bases sitting between them. CDR3 sequence: CASSFAGGPDTQYF. The CDR3 DNA follows: TGCGCCAGCAGCTTCGCAGGGGGGCCAGATACGCAGTATTTT. Together with reference TRBV5-1 and TRBJ2-3, the CDR3 gives the full variable domain: KAGVTQTPRYLIKTRGQQVTLSCSPISGHRSVSWYQQTPGQGLQFLFEYFSETQRNKGNFPGRFSGRQFSNSRSEMNVSTLELGDSALYLCASSFAGGPDTQYFGPGTRLTVL.

The V gene is TRBV5-1, the J gene TRBJ2-7; D unresolved. The CDR3 consists of 13 residues. Looked up from germline, CDR1 is SGHRS and CDR2 is YFSETQ. Trimming removed 1 base at V and 5 bases at J, with 10 bases between. This chain's CDR3 is CASSLTHKHEQYF. The CDR3 region has the DNA TGCGCCAGCAGCTTGACACATAAACACGAGCAGTACTTC.

V is TRBV9 and J is TRBJ2-2, with D possibly being TRBD2 (6 bases). Germline CDR1 and CDR2: SGDLS and YYNGEE. The V gene lost 1 base and the J gene lost 7 bases, with 17 bases spanning the gap. The CDR3 runs 16 residues. CDR3 sequence: CASSVYGEAKNGELFF. In DNA, the CDR3 is TGTGCCAGCAGCGTATATGGGGAGGCGAAGAACGGGGAGCTGTTTTTT.

The rearrangement links TRBV4-1 to TRBJ1-1; D not resolved. Germline CDR1 reads MGHRA; CDR2 reads YSYEKL. The V and J ends lost 5 bases and 4 bases respectively, with 20 bases between them. CDR3 size: 16 residues. Written as DNA, the CDR3 is TGCGCCAGCAGCGGGCGGTCTTTCGGGGATGGCACTGAAGCTTTCTTT. Translating gives CASSGRSFGDGTEAFF.

Of note for this clone: Relative to the germline gene, one junction end is altered; a read error may explain this. The V call is TRBV27, the J call TRBJ2-7; 12 bases match TRBD2. CDR1 MNHEY and CDR2 SMNVEV come from the germline V gene (reference sequence). CDR3 length: 15 residues. The CDR3 coding sequence is TGTGCCAGCAGTATATCTAGCGGGAGGGCCTACGAGCAGTACTTC. Residues: CASSISSGRAYEQYF.

V and J are TRBV5-1 and TRBJ2-7; 8 bases fit TRBD1. From germline, CDR1 is SGHRS and CDR2 YFSETQ. The CDR3 is 12 residues long. The V segment lost 7 bases and the J segment 4 bases; nucleotides outside the gene matches: 4. CDR3 residues: CASWDRPYEQYF. In DNA, the CDR3 is TGCGCCAGCTGGGACAGGCCGTACGAGCAGTACTTC. The variable domain in full, completed from reference TRBV5-1 and TRBJ2-7, reads KAGVTQTPRYLIKTRGQQVTLSCSPISGHRSVSWYQQTPGQGLQFLFEYFSETQRNKGNFPGRFSGRQFSNSRSEMNVSTLELGDSALYLCASWDRPYEQYFGPGTRLTVT.

The V and J genes are TRBV5-6 and TRBJ2-7; 10 bases agree with TRBD2. Trimming removed 0 bases from V and 7 bases from J; junction bases left unmatched: 4. Germline loops: CDR1 SGHDT, CDR2 YYEEEE. The CDR3 extends over 14 amino acids. This chain's CDR3 is CASSLALAGWEQYF. As DNA, the CDR3 is TGTGCCAGCAGCTTGGCACTAGCGGGGTGGGAGCAGTACTTC.

V usage is TRBV6-1 and J usage is TRBJ2-3; 14 nucleotides line up with TRBD2. The CDR3 has 15 residues. The germline V gene has CDR1 MNHNS and CDR2 SASEGT. Trimming removed 4 bases from V and 3 bases from J; junction bases left unmatched: 0. The CDR3 is CASSGLAGGTDTQYF. The CDR3 nucleotides are TGTGCCAGCAGTGGACTAGCGGGGGGGACAGATACGCAGTATTTT.

J is TRBJ2-7 and V is TRBV4-1; D might be TRBD1 (6 bases). V was trimmed by 2 bases and J by 3 bases, leaving 14 bases between them. The germline gives CDR1 MGHRA, CDR2 YSYEKL. The CDR3 covers 15 residues. CDR3 residues: CASSQSRQENYEQYF. In nucleotides, the CDR3 is TGCGCCAGCAGCCAAAGCCGACAGGAGAACTACGAGCAGTACTTC.

This clone was detected once. The V call is TRBV2, the J call TRBJ1-6; 7 nucleotides align to TRBD1. Germline lookup yields CDR1 SNHLY and CDR2 FYNNEI. CDR3 length equals 14 residues. With V trimmed by 7 bases and J by 6 bases, 6 bases remained unmatched. For the CDR3, the DNA is TGTGCCAGCACCAGGGGACAGTTTAATTCACCCCTCCACTTT. Translated: CASTRGQFNSPLHF.

The chain employs TRBV21-1 and TRBJ1-1; TRBD1, the D gene given by the table, was not confirmed from the DNA. TRBV21-1 is tagged as a pseudogene. The CDR3 is made up of 13 amino acids. The CDR3 here is CASSPNWGQVAFF. The CDR3 DNA reads as TGTGCCAGCAGCCCTAACTGGGGACAGGTAGCTTTCTTT.

This clone has more than one count but fewer than ten. CDR3 sequence: CASSIRGGSRVLTF. The CDR3 nucleotides are TGTGCCAGTAGTATAAGAGGGGGTTCACGGGTCCTGACTTTC. The V and J genes are TRBV19 and TRBJ2-6, with a possible D match to TRBD1 (6 bases). The V gene's germline CDR1 is LNHDA and CDR2 SQIVND (reference sequence). The V and J ends lost 2 bases and 13 bases respectively, with 15 bases between them. The CDR3 consists of 14 residues.

V and J are TRBV6-1 and TRBJ2-7; TRBD2 is a possible D gene (5 bases). Trimming pared 6 bases from V and 5 bases from J, leaving 11 bases between. Germline V gives CDR1 MNHNS, CDR2 SASEGT. This CDR3 spans 12 amino acids. The CDR3 nucleotides are TGTGCCAGCAGGCAGACACTAGACGAGCAGTACTTC. Translating gives CASRQTLDEQYF.

The rearrangement uses TRBV4-1 and TRBJ2-1; 8 nucleotides align to TRBD1. CDR1 is MGHRA and CDR2 is YSYEKL in the germline V gene. The CDR3 is 12 amino acids. Trimming at V came to 3 bases and at J to 11 bases, leaving 3 bases not matched to a gene. The CDR3 loop reads CASSHIRGQQFF. Here the CDR3 DNA reads TGCGCCAGCAGCCACATCAGGGGGCAGCAGTTCTTC.

The V and J genes are TRBV28 and TRBJ1-5; no reliable D call. This CDR3 spans 14 amino acids. Germline V gene lookup returns CDR1 MDHEN and CDR2 SYDVKM. Trimming removed 1 base at V and 1 base at J, with 5 bases between. The CDR3 reads CASSLYLSNQPQHF. The CDR3 DNA is TGTGCCAGCAGTTTATACTTGAGCAATCAGCCCCAGCATTTT.

The genes are TRBV6-1 and TRBJ2-1; 9 positions agree with TRBD2. V shed 4 bases and J 0 bases; nucleotides not matched to a gene: 13. There are 19 residues in the CDR3. Germline V gives CDR1 MNHNS, CDR2 SASEGT. CDR3 protein: CASSAGGRGSGGSYNEQFF. In DNA, the CDR3 is TGTGCCAGCAGTGCGGGCGGGAGGGGTTCCGGAGGCTCCTACAATGAGCAGTTCTTC.

This chain uses TRBV27 with TRBJ1-5; D uncertain. The CDR3 loop spans 13 amino acids. V was cut by 6 bases and J by 5 bases, with 11 bases left in between. CDR1 and CDR2 (germline): MNHEY, SMNVEV (reference sequence). The CDR3, as DNA: TGTGCCAGCAGAAGAGCGGGAGATCAGCCCCAGCATTTT. It encodes CASRRAGDQPQHF.